A selection of T cell receptor beta chains follows, all from one sample in a study of blood T cell repertoires in COVID-19. Method: immunoSEQ multiplex PCR; TCRdb's copy keeps in-frame clones and lacks some. Counted here are about 310,000 clones, roughly 87% occurring once; the ten biggest clones make up 1%. The source material was peripheral blood. The receptor set was obtained from a man between 50 and 59 years old with active or convalescent COVID-19. Both conserved end residues are trimmed from each CDR3.

V gene | CDR3 protein
TRBV5-1 | ASSLSGDGYT
TRBV28 | ASSLSGGRADTQY
TRBV7-2 | ASSRAGGRETDTQY
TRBV15 | ATSTRQGDASPLH
TRBV27 | ASSLSYPGVSGNTIY
TRBV28 | ASSLPGQGSHGYT
TRBV27 | ASSFGATGEQY
TRBV9 | ASSPRGSGGFYNEQF
TRBV30 | AWSWRDRGSPLH
TRBV2 | ASSLQGNWRAF
TRBV29-1 | SVEEGTGPGYGYT
TRBV7-3 | ASIPPPSGVLSHTDTQY
TRBV10-3 | AISESQGTANTGELF
TRBV7-3 | ASSLRASGSGTDTQY
TRBV7-2 | ASSLVPASHEQY
TRBV18 | ASSNRSSYNEQF
TRBV3-1/TRBV3-2 | ASSLSVNTDTQY
TRBV11-2 | ASSPRGGQGLGAF
TRBV27 | ASQKGQGTLSEQY
TRBV9 | ASSPGTGSPQETQY
TRBV11-3 | ASSLRRMNTEAF
TRBV28 | ASSKPGGGNQPQH
TRBV7-6 | ASSLGTSGTEQY
TRBV4-2 | ASSRRTGDEQY
TRBV29-1 | SVTRTGQETQY
TRBV7-9 | ASSPSGGWTAF
TRBV29-1 | SVRDSATDTQY
TRBV5-1 | ASSQGTGPNQPQH
TRBV9 | ASSQTGYEQY
TRBV28 | ASSSIHITGISSNQPQH
TRBV28 | ASTLARDGYT
TRBV18 | ASSPGTSGFDTQY
TRBV6-1 | ASRTPSYEQY
TRBV6-1 | ASSEHRKGDEQF
TRBV18 | ASSPPVTDRAGTDTQY
TRBV5-1 | ASSGTSGRETQY
TRBV7-9 | ASSLKGQETQY